A selection of T cell receptor beta chains follows, all from one sample in a study of cytomegalovirus exposure and HLA in healthy donors. The data were produced by immunoSEQ multiplex PCR, yet TCRdb's version contains in-frame clones alone and is incomplete. The sample carries about 110,000 clones, about 88% recorded once. Sequencing was carried out using PBMCs. These receptors all stem from a woman aged 18-29 years in good health and CMV-seropositive. CDR3s include the opening cysteine and the closing phenylalanine or tryptophan. D genes are given only for firm matches. Clone size is not always given. Where it is, it says once, few, many or a class for expanded clones.

TRBJ2-2 | - | TRBV27 | - | TGTGCCAGCAGTTACCTCAGCGGGCAGCGGACCGGGGAGCTGTTTTTT | CASSYLSGQRTGELFF
TRBJ2-1 | - | TRBV7-9 | - | TGTGCCAGCAGCCGTTTCCCAGGGTCCAATGAGCAGTTCTTC | CASSRFPGSNEQFF
TRBJ2-7 | TRBD1 | TRBV5-1 | - | TGCGCCAGCAGCCCCGGAGACAGGGTCAACGAGCAGTACTTC | CASSPGDRVNEQYF
TRBJ1-5 | - | TRBV28 | - | TGTGCCAGCAGCCAAAGGTCGGGGATCAATCAGCCCCAGCATTTT | CASSQRSGINQPQHF
TRBJ2-7 | TRBD2 | TRBV27 | once | TGTGCCAGCAGGGGAGAGGGGCTAGCGGGGACTGCGCAGTACTTC | CASRGEGLAGTAQYF
TRBJ2-3 | - | TRBV4-1 | - | TGCGCCAGCAGCCAAGACAGGGGGGTCACAGATACGCAGTATTTT | CASSQDRGVTDTQYF
TRBJ2-1 | TRBD1 | TRBV7-8 | - | TGTGCCAGCAGCTTACGGGACAGGGCATCCTACAATGAGCAGTTCTTC | CASSLRDRASYNEQFF
TRBJ1-2 | TRBD1 | TRBV15 | - | TGTGCCACCAGCAGAGAGTGGCAGGGGGCAATCGGCTACACCTTC | CATSREWQGAIGYTF
TRBJ1-6 | TRBD1 | TRBV14 | - | TGTGCCAGCAGCCCGACAGGGTTTAATTCACCCCTCCACTTT | CASSPTGFNSPLHF
TRBJ1-6 | - | TRBV7-2 | - | TGTGCCAGCAGCTTAGGAGGGGACTACGGTTCACCCCTCCACTTT | CASSLGGDYGSPLHF
TRBJ1-3 | TRBD1 | TRBV19 | - | TGTGCCAGTAGGGGGGCCGGGACAGGGAACCTTGTTTCTGGAAACACCATATATTTT | CASRGAGTGNLVSGNTIYF
TRBJ2-2 | - | TRBV18 | - | TGTGCCAGCTCGCGGGACAGAAACACCGGGGAGCTGTTTTTT | CASSRDRNTGELFF
TRBJ2-2 | - | TRBV5-1 | - | TGCGCCACCAGGGGCCAACCGAACACCGGGGAGCTGTTTTTT | CATRGQPNTGELFF
TRBJ1-2 | - | TRBV6-6 | - | TGTGCCAGCAGTTCCCTCCAGGGGTTAAACTATGGCTACACCTTC | CASSSLQGLNYGYTF
TRBJ2-7 | - | TRBV2 | - | TGTGCCAGTGCCAGGGGGGTCTCCCACGAGCAGTACTTC | CASARGVSHEQYF
TRBJ1-1 | - | TRBV6-5 | - | TGTGCCAGCAGTTACTCGAGCGGGGGTGGCACTGAAGCTTTCTTT | CASSYSSGGGTEAFF
TRBJ1-2 | - | TRBV7-2 | - | TGTGCCAGCAGCCCGGACATCCTTAACTATGGCTACACCTTC | CASSPDILNYGYTF
TRBJ2-3 | - | TRBV6-5 | - | TGTGCCAGCAGTTCGCTTGACTGGCCAGATACGCAGTATTTT | CASSSLDWPDTQYF
TRBJ2-7 | TRBD1 | TRBV27 | - | TGTGCCAGCAGTACCTCCTGGGGGACAGGGACCTACGAGCAGTACTTC | CASSTSWGTGTYEQYF
TRBJ2-1 | TRBD2 | TRBV19 | once | TGTGCCAGTAGTATGGGACTAGCGGATTACAATGAGCAGTTCTTC | CASSMGLADYNEQFF
TRBJ2-3 | - | TRBV2 | - | TGTGCCAGCAGTGTAACAGATACGCAGTATTTT | CASSVTDTQYF
TRBJ2-2 | TRBD1 | TRBV13 | once | TGTGCCAGCAGCTTAGCTACAAAGGGACAGGGTATCGGGGAGCTGTTTTTT | CASSLATKGQGIGELFF
TRBJ2-3 | - | TRBV7-9 | once | TGTGCCAGCAGCCCCACGGGGGAGAATACGCAGTATTTT | CASSPTGENTQYF
TRBJ1-4 | TRBD1 | TRBV7-9 | - | TGTGCCAGCAGCTCCTCCCTATACAGGGGTCTTAATGAAAAACTGTTTTTT | CASSSSLYRGLNEKLFF
TRBJ1-2 | TRBD1 | TRBV4-1 | once | TGCGCCAGCAGCCCAACGACAGGGAGAGATGGCTACACCTTC | CASSPTTGRDGYTF
TRBJ1-6 | TRBD1 | TRBV2 | once | TGTGCCAGCAGTCGGGGGACAGGCCGGATCCTGGGCCATAATTCACCCCTCCACTTT | CASSRGTGRILGHNSPLHF
TRBJ1-5 | TRBD1 | TRBV5-5 | - | TGTGCCAGCAGCCCGAGGGGACAGATCAATCAGCCCCAGCATTTT | CASSPRGQINQPQHF
TRBJ1-2 | TRBD1 | TRBV14 | - | TGTGCCAGCAGCCCCGGGACAGTTTTTTATGGCTACACCTTC | CASSPGTVFYGYTF
TRBJ1-2 | TRBD1 | TRBV9 | - | TGTGCCAGCAGCGGCCCGGGACAGGGGATGTATGGCTACACCTTC | CASSGPGQGMYGYTF
TRBJ1-1 | - | TRBV6-5 | - | TGTGCCAGCAGTTACCAGGGCCGGGGGACTGAAGCTTTCTTT | CASSYQGRGTEAFF
TRBJ1-2 | TRBD1 | TRBV7-2 | few | TGTGCCAGCAGCATCATCGGGACAGGGGAAGGCTACACCTTC | CASSIIGTGEGYTF
TRBJ1-5 | TRBD1 | TRBV9 | - | TGTGCCAGCAGCGTAACGGGACAGAACAATCAGCCCCAGCATTTT | CASSVTGQNNQPQHF
TRBJ1-1 | - | TRBV4-1 | - | TGCGCCAGCAGCCAACCGGGAATGAACACTGAAGCTTTCTTT | CASSQPGMNTEAFF
TRBJ1-2 | TRBD1 | TRBV5-1 | - | TGCGCCAGCAGCTTGGGACAGGGTAACTATGGCTACACCTTC | CASSLGQGNYGYTF
TRBJ2-5 | - | TRBV27 | - | TGTGCCAGCAGTTCTCTCGCTAGCGCATCGTCCCAAGAGACCCAGTACTTC | CASSSLASASSQETQYF
TRBJ1-1 | - | TRBV7-2 | once | TGTGCCAGCAGCTTAGCACCGGGTGGAATAAGCACTGAAGCTTTCTTT | CASSLAPGGISTEAFF
TRBJ1-6 | - | TRBV7-2 | - | TGTGCCAGCAGCTTAGCGGAGGGGAGCTCCTATAATTCACCCCTCCACTTT | CASSLAEGSSYNSPLHF
TRBJ1-1 | - | TRBV15 | - | TGTGCCACCACCCCGTACGGCGGCACTGAAGCTTTCTTT | CATTPYGGTEAFF
TRBJ2-5 | TRBD2 | TRBV6-1 | - | TGTGCCACCCATAGCGGGGGGGCGACAGAGACCCAGTACTTC | CATHSGGATETQYF
TRBJ2-7 | - | TRBV28 | - | TGTGCCAGCAGTTTATCGTCCGGGTACGAGCAGTACTTC | CASSLSSGYEQYF